This entry concerns a single T cell receptor (beta chain). Antigen: not known. This entry belongs to a study of shared clonotypes between healthy human individuals. General observations from the study: Specimens sampled were limited to blood, with tissue repertoires likely differing.

In the original analysis: ImmunoSEQ sequences covered only the junction and lacked quality scores; filtering therefore differed. The data were produced by immunoSEQ multiplex PCR, yet TCRdb's version contains in-frame clones alone and is incomplete. Clone size and the V and J calls come from that table; the DNA yielded D and trimming. Of roughly 2,000,000 clones detected, 93% appear once; the ten largest clones hold 1.5% to 2%. Naive CD8 cells lacked CD45RO and underwent positive selection for CCR7, leaving out terminally differentiated effector memory CD45RA+ cells. Everyone who donated was a Caucasian adult who lived in Nashville, Tennessee. The CDR3 has 16 residues. Trimming took 5 bases from V and 3 from J; bases not matched to a gene: 12. Germline V gives CDR1 KGHSH, CDR2 LQKENI.

Sequences were obtained from naive CD8+ T cells from PBMCs. The chain employs TRBV18 and TRBJ2-5; 7 bases are a match to TRBD2. The sequence came from a man younger than 30 in good health. Some clones in this sample may be carry-over from other donors' samples. This CDR3 reads CASSSSGGRKKETQYF. CDR3 bases: TGTGCCAGCTCATCCTCGGGAGGCCGTAAGAAAGAGACCCAGTACTTC.